This T cell receptor beta chain was captured in a study of blood T cell repertoires in COVID-19. Germline lookup yields CDR1 PRHDT and CDR2 FYEKMQ (reference sequence). CDR3 length equals 15 residues. V was clipped by 8 bases and J by 0 bases, with 11 bases between them. Original handling: Amplification of reference gene primers was used by the study to estimate nucleated cell counts. Using immunoSEQ multiplex PCR, the repertoire was profiled, and TCRdb retains in-frame clones only, with some absent. V and J calls and clone size are given by that table; D and trimming were obtained from the DNA. Of 150,000 to 200,000 clones in the sample, 90% were seen once.

The chain carries TRBV13 and TRBJ2-6; D gene uncertain. The sequencing sample was made of peripheral blood. The receptor comes from a man in his sixties with active or convalescent COVID-19. The CDR3 spells CASRNSNSGANVLTF. CDR3 coding DNA: TGTGCCAGCCGCAACAGTAACTCTGGGGCCAACGTCCTGACTTTC. Looking up the rest from reference TRBV13 and TRBJ2-6 gives the full variable domain: AAGVIQSPRHLIKEKRETATLKCYPIPRHDTVYWYQQGPGQDPQFLISFYEKMQSDKGSIPDRFSAQQFSDYHSELNMSSLELGDSALYFCASRNSNSGANVLTFGAGSRLTVL.